The 25 T cell receptor beta chains presented below share a single source sample, sequenced in a study of blood T cell repertoires in COVID-19. TCRdb's copy holds only in-frame clones and misses some; the assay was immunoSEQ multiplex PCR. In the table there are 210,000 or so clones, roughly 80% of which are singletons. The sample taken for sequencing was peripheral blood. The receptor set was obtained from a woman older than 75 with acute or convalescent COVID-19.

The V and J genes are TRBV19 and TRBJ2-3; 8 bases agree with TRBD1. This CDR3 is built from 14 residues. Trimming cost V 5 bases and J 4 bases; bases outside gene matches: 5. Germline CDR1 and CDR2: LNHDA and SQIVND (reference sequence). The CDR3 region is CASSPPGGPDTQYF. The CDR3 nucleotides are TGTGCCAGTAGTCCCCCAGGGGGCCCAGATACGCAGTATTTT.

This chain links TRBV2 with TRBJ1-2; D may be TRBD1 (6 bases). The CDR3 runs 13 residues. Trimming removed 5 bases at V and 4 bases at J, with 11 bases between. CDR1 SNHLY and CDR2 FYNNEI come from the germline V gene. The CDR3: CASSTDRIYGYTF. The CDR3 region has the DNA TGTGCCAGCAGTACGGACAGAATCTATGGCTACACCTTC.

This chain uses TRBV4-2 with TRBJ2-1; tentative D call: TRBD2 (6 bases). The V end was cut by 0 bases, the J end by 6 bases, with 9 bases between. This CDR3 region has 14 residues. The V gene's germline CDR1 is LGHNA and CDR2 YNFKEQ. The CDR3 region is CASSQDTGGNEQFF. CDR3 bases: TGTGCCAGCAGCCAAGATACCGGGGGCAATGAGCAGTTCTTC.

This chain's CDR3 is CASSIGGQVLNEKLFF. CDR3 coding DNA: TGTGCCAGTAGTATAGGGGGACAGGTACTGAATGAAAAACTGTTTTTT. The chain is built from TRBV19 and TRBJ1-4; the match to TRBD1 covers 8 bases. The CDR3 totals 16 residues. The germline V gene encodes CDR1 LNHDA and CDR2 SQIVND (reference sequence). Trimming took 1 base from V and 5 from J; bases not matched to a gene: 6.

V usage is TRBV7-3 and J usage is TRBJ1-1; 9 positions match TRBD1. This CDR3 region has 14 residues. With 5 bases clipped from V and 2 bases from J, the junction kept 3 bases outside the gene matches. The germline CDR1 and CDR2 sequences are SGHTA and FQGTGA. The CDR3 DNA follows: TGTGCCAGCAGCCCTACAGGGGGCAACACTGAAGCTTTCTTT. Its protein is CASSPTGGNTEAFF. Variable domain in full (rest from reference TRBV7-3 and TRBJ1-1): GAGVSQTPSNKVTEKGKYVELRCDPISGHTALYWYRQSLGQGPEFLIYFQGTGAADDSGLPNDRFFAVRPEGSVSTLKIQRTERGDSAVYLCASSPTGGNTEAFFGQGTRLTVV.

This clone was counted a single time. The DNA for the CDR3 is TGTGCCAGCAGCTTAACGGGGGGGCAGACCTCTGGGGCCAACGTCCTGACTTTC. Translation gives CASSLTGGQTSGANVLTF. The V call is TRBV7-3, the J call TRBJ2-6; tentative D call: TRBD2 (7 bases). The CDR3 runs 18 residues. The germline V gene encodes CDR1 SGHTA and CDR2 FQGTGA. Trimming removed 0 bases from V and 0 bases from J, with 12 bases in between.

The chain joins TRBV4-2 to TRBJ2-5; 9 nucleotides align to TRBD2. The germline gives CDR1 LGHNA, CDR2 YNFKEQ. V was clipped by 3 bases and J by 4 bases; unmatched bases: 3. The CDR3 loop spans 14 amino acids. This CDR3 is CASSQREGIETQYF. CDR3 nucleotides: TGTGCCAGCAGCCAGCGGGAGGGAATAGAGACCCAGTACTTC.

The CDR3 sequence is CAWSQGLGENSPLHF. DNA of the CDR3: TGTGCCTGGTCCCAGGGACTCGGGGAGAATTCACCCCTCCACTTT. The chain couples TRBV30 to TRBJ1-6, with D possibly TRBD1 on 5 matching bases. This CDR3 region has 15 residues. CDR1 and CDR2 (germline): GTSNPN, SVGIG (reference sequence). V shed 5 bases and J shed 7 bases, with 18 bases lying between them.

The chain employs TRBV19 and TRBJ1-4; 7 bases match TRBD1. The germline gives CDR1 LNHDA, CDR2 SQIVND (reference sequence). With V trimmed by 5 bases and J by 4 bases, 10 bases remained unmatched. The CDR3 runs to 16 residues. Written as DNA, the CDR3 is TGTGCCAGTAGTCGACGAGACACAGGGGTTAATGAAAAACTGTTTTTT. Translation gives CASSRRDTGVNEKLFF.

V is TRBV18 and J is TRBJ1-4; 10 bases map to TRBD1. After removal of 3 bases from V and 5 bases from J, the junction contained 6 bases not matched to a gene. The CDR3 runs 16 residues. Germline CDR1 KGHSH, CDR2 LQKENI. CDR3 bases: TGTGCCAGCTCACCCGGACAGGGGGGGTCCAATGAAAAACTGTTTTTT. This translates into CASSPGQGGSNEKLFF. The whole variable domain, remainder taken from reference TRBV18 and TRBJ1-4, is NAGVMQNPRHLVRRRGQEARLRCSPMKGHSHVYWYRQLPEEGLKFMVYLQKENIIDESGMPKERFSAEFPKEGPSILRIQQVVRGDSAAYFCASSPGQGGSNEKLFFGSGTQLSVL.

V and J are TRBV27 and TRBJ1-1; 7 bases agree with TRBD1. V lost 0 bases to trimming and J lost 5 bases; unmatched junction nucleotides: 6. The germline V gene encodes CDR1 MNHEY and CDR2 SMNVEV (reference sequence). This CDR3 is built from 15 residues. This CDR3 reads CASSLSGGGETEAFF. The CDR3 nucleotides are TGTGCCAGCAGTTTATCAGGAGGGGGCGAGACTGAAGCTTTCTTT.

This chain links TRBV9 with TRBJ2-1; TRBD2 matches 8 bases. Germline trimming cut 4 bases from V and 4 bases from J; bases unmatched to any gene: 13. CDR1 SGDLS and CDR2 YYNGEE come from the germline V gene. The CDR3 has 17 residues. The DNA for the CDR3 is TGTGCCAGCAGCCCCCCGGGGCGGGGGGAGCTTTACAATGAGCAGTTCTTC. This translates into CASSPPGRGELYNEQFF.

The CDR3 nucleotides are TGTGCCAGCACCGCACAGGTTCCCTATGGCTACACCTTC. This translates into CASTAQVPYGYTF. The rearrangement links TRBV12-3 or TRBV12-4 to TRBJ1-2; a possible D gene is TRBD1 (5 bases). The CDR3 is made up of 13 amino acids. Trimming left V 7 bases short and J 4 bases short, with 13 bases between.

The CDR3 loop is CASSREGSGNYGYTF. The DNA for the CDR3 is TGTGCCAGCAGCCGAGAGGGGAGCGGGAACTATGGCTACACCTTC. V usage is TRBV11-3 and J usage is TRBJ1-2, with D possibly TRBD1 on 5 matching bases. Germline V lookup: CDR1 SGHNT, CDR2 YENEEA. The V end was cut by 5 bases, the J end by 2 bases, with 15 bases between. This CDR3 has 15 amino acids.

This chain uses TRBV11-1 with TRBJ2-7; D possibly corresponds to TRBD2 (6 bases). V dropped 5 bases and J dropped 4 bases, with 18 bases sitting between them. The CDR3 contains 15 residues. The germline gives CDR1 SGHAT, CDR2 FQDESV (reference sequence). CDR3 nucleotide sequence: TGTGCCAGCAGCCTTCCCGGGACTGAAAAATACGAGCAGTACTTC. Translated: CASSLPGTEKYEQYF.

A few counts support this clone. The chain links TRBV28 to TRBJ1-5; D not certain. The CDR3 is 13 amino acids. The V and J ends lost 8 bases and 4 bases respectively, with 12 bases between them. Germline loops: CDR1 MDHEN, CDR2 SYDVKM. Here the CDR3 DNA reads TGTGCCAGCGCCTCGGGTCCGAATCAGCCCCAGCATTTT. As protein: CASASGPNQPQHF.

The genes are TRBV30 and TRBJ2-5, with D hard to call. V lost 0 bases, J lost 3 bases, and 11 bases lay in between. The length of the CDR3 is 14 residues. Germline V gene sequence: CDR1 GTSNPN, CDR2 SVGIG (reference sequence). CDR3 protein: CAWSVLTSKETQYF. DNA of the CDR3: TGTGCCTGGAGTGTACTTACCTCGAAAGAGACCCAGTACTTC.

This clone was detected only a few times. This chain links TRBV4-3 with TRBJ2-2, with D unresolved. Germline lookup yields CDR1 LGHNA and CDR2 YSLEER. CDR3 length: 15 amino acids. V was cut by 4 bases and J by 4 bases, with 13 bases left in between. Here the CDR3 reads CASSPSAVGTGELFF. CDR3 DNA sequence: TGCGCCAGCAGCCCCTCGGCGGTGGGCACCGGGGAGCTGTTTTTT.

A few counts support this clone. The V and J genes are TRBV30 and TRBJ1-1; D is unclear. Trimming removed 0 bases at V and 0 bases at J, with 5 bases between. This CDR3 has 13 residues. CDR1 is GTSNPN and CDR2 is SVGIG in the germline V gene (reference sequence). Written as DNA, the CDR3 is TGTGCCTGGAGTGTACTCATGAACACTGAAGCTTTCTTT. Protein: CAWSVLMNTEAFF.

The chain links TRBV4-1 to TRBJ1-1; no reliable D call. Germline lookup yields CDR1 MGHRA and CDR2 YSYEKL. Trimming stripped 4 bases from V and 1 base from J, with 10 bases between. CDR3 length: 14 residues. CDR3 bases: TGCGCCAGCAGCCCTGCGGGCCCGAACACTGAAGCTTTCTTT. Its protein is CASSPAGPNTEAFF.

The chain employs TRBV7-9 and TRBJ2-1; TRBD1 matches 7 bases. Germline assignment: CDR1 SEHNR and CDR2 FQNEAQ (reference sequence). After removal of 5 bases from V and 15 bases from J, the junction contained 13 bases not matched to a gene. The CDR3 has 13 amino acids. Here the CDR3 reads CASSPTGPTSPFF. Written as DNA, the CDR3 is TGTGCCAGCAGCCCGACAGGGCCCACCTCGCCGTTCTTC. Full variable domain (outside the CDR3, taken from reference TRBV7-9 and TRBJ2-1): DTGVSQNPRHKITKRGQNVTFRCDPISEHNRLYWYRQTLGQGPEFLTYFQNEAQLEKSRLLSDRFSAERPKGSFSTLEIQRTEQGDSAMYLCASSPTGPTSPFFGPGTRLTVL.

The chain carries TRBV2 and TRBJ1-1, with D hard to call. Germline V CDR1 and CDR2: SNHLY, FYNNEI. The CDR3 is 12 residues long. V was pared by 4 bases and J by 7 bases, with 10 bases between. The CDR3 coding sequence is TGTGCCAGCAGTGGGGCGGGGAATGAAGCTTTCTTT. Amino acids: CASSGAGNEAFF.

In its sample, this clone was seen once. The CDR3 here is CASSYAPGGEETQYF. CDR3 sequence (DNA): TGTGCCAGCAGTTATGCCCCCGGGGGGGAAGAGACCCAGTACTTC. The V gene is TRBV6-5, the J gene TRBJ2-5, with 8 bases fitting TRBD2. Germline trimming cut 3 bases from V and 3 bases from J; bases unmatched to any gene: 6. Germline CDR1 MNHEY, CDR2 SVGAGI. The CDR3 is 15 amino acids.

The rearrangement joins TRBV6-2 or TRBV6-3 to TRBJ1-2; D gene ambiguous. Per the germline V gene, CDR1 is MNHEY and CDR2 is SVGEGT. This CDR3 comprises 14 residues. The V and J ends lost 0 bases and 11 bases respectively, with 16 bases between them. The CDR3 sequence: CASSYSTPGRGYTF. The CDR3 DNA sequence: TGTGCCAGCAGTTACTCGACTCCGGGTCGAGGATACACCTTC.

This clone was seen just once. The chain employs TRBV27 and TRBJ2-1; TRBD2 matches 15 bases. With 4 bases clipped from V and 4 bases from J, the junction kept 5 bases outside the gene matches. Germline CDR1 MNHEY, CDR2 SMNVEV (reference sequence). The CDR3 runs to 17 residues. In DNA, the CDR3 is TGTGCCAGCAGTTCCGGGACTAGCGGGAGGATATACAATGAGCAGTTCTTC. This gives the protein CASSSGTSGRIYNEQFF.